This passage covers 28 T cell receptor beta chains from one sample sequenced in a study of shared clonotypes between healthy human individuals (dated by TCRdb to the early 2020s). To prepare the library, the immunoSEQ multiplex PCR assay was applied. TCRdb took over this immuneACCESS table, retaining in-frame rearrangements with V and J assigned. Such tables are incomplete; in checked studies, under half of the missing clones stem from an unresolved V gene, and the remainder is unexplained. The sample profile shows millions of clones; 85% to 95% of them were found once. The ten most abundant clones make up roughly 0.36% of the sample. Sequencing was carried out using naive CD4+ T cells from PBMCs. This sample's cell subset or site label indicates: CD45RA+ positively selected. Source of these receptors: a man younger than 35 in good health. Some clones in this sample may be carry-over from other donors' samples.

The CDR3 sequence is CASSQRPPRQEKLFF. For the CDR3, the DNA is TGTGCCAGCAGCCAAAGACCCCCGAGACAAGAAAAACTGTTTTTT. The chain has TRBV6-7 and TRBJ1-4; no clear D gene. Being an ORF, TRBV6-7 has a function that is uncertain. The CDR3 covers 15 residues. Between the trimmed V and J ends, which lost 6 bases and 8 bases, there was a span of 19 bases.

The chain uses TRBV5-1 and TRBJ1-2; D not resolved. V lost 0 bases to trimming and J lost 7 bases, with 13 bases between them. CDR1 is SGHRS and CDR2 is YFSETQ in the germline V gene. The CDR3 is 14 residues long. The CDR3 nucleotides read TGCGCCAGCAGCTTGGGGCAGGCCATGGTTGGCTACACCTTC. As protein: CASSLGQAMVGYTF.

The CDR3 nucleotides read TGTGCCAGCAGAACCTGGGAGGAGAACAGGGGGATTAATGAAAAACTGTTTTTT. Encoded protein: CASRTWEENRGINEKLFF. V gene TRBV2 combines with J gene TRBJ1-4; TRBD1 matches at 8 bases. V lost 6 bases to trimming and J lost 4 bases; unmatched junction nucleotides: 16. The length of the CDR3 is 18 residues. The V gene's germline CDR1 is SNHLY and CDR2 FYNNEI.

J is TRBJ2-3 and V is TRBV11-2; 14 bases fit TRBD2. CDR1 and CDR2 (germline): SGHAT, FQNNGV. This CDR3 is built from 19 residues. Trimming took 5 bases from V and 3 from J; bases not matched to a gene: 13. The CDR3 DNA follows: TGTGCCAGCAGCCCCCCGAGGGGTAGGACTAGCGGGAGGACAGATACGCAGTATTTT. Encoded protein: CASSPPRGRTSGRTDTQYF.

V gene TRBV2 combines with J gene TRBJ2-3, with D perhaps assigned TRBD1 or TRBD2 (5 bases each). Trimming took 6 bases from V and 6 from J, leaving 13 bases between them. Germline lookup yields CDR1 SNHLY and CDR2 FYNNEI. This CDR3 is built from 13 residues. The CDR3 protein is CASRKTEGDTQYF. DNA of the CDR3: TGTGCCAGCAGGAAAACCGAGGGGGATACGCAGTATTTT.

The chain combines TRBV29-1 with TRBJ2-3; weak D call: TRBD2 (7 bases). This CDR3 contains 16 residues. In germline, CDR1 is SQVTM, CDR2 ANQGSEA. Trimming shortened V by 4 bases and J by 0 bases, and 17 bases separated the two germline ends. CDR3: CSVGGAERGSTDTQYF. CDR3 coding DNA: TGCAGCGTTGGGGGGGCAGAGCGGGGTAGCACAGATACGCAGTATTTT.

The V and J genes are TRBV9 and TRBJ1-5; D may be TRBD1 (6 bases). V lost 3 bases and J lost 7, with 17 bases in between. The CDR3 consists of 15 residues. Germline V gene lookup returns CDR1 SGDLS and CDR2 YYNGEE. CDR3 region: CASSAGPGAFQPQHF. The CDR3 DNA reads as TGTGCCAGCAGCGCCGGTCCAGGGGCATTCCAGCCCCAGCATTTT.

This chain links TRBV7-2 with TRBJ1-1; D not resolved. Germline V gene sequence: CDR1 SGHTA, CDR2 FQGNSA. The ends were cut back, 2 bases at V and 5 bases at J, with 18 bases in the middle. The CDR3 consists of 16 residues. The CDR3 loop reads CASSLQYSRSVTEAFF. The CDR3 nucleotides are TGTGCCAGCAGCTTACAGTACTCTCGAAGCGTTACTGAAGCTTTCTTT.

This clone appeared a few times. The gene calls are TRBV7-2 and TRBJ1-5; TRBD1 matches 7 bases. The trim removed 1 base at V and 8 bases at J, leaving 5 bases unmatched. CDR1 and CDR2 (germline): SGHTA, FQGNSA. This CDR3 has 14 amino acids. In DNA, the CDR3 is TGTGCCAGCAGCTTAGATGCAGGGGGGAAGCCCCAGCATTTT. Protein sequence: CASSLDAGGKPQHF.

The chain's CDR3 is CASSYQTGGSNEKLFF. The CDR3 DNA is TGTGCCAGCAGTTACCAGACAGGGGGGAGTAATGAAAAACTGTTTTTT. This rearrangement joins TRBV6-5 to TRBJ1-4, with TRBD1 identical over 9 bases. J was trimmed by 4 bases and V by 2 bases; bases with no gene match: 5. The CDR3 has 16 amino acids. Germline V CDR1 and CDR2: MNHEY, SVGAGI.

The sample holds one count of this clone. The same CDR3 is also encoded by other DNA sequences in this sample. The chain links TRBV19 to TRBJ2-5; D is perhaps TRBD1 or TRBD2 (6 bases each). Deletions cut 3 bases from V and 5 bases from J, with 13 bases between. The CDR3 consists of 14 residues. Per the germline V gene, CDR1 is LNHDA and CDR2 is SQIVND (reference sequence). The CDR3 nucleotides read TGTGCCAGTAGTATCAGCCAGGGGAGGGAGACCCAGTACTTC. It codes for CASSISQGRETQYF.

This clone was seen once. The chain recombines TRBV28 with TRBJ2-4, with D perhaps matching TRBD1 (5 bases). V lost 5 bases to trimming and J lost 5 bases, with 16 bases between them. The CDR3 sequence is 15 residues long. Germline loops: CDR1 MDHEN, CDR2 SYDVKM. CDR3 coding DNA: TGTGCCAGCAGTGAACTCCAGGGTTCTCAAAACATTCAGTACTTC. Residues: CASSELQGSQNIQYF.

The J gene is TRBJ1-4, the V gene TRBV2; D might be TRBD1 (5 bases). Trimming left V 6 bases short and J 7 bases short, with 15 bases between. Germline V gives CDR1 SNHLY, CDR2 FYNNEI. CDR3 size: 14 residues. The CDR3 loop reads CASRTQGFGEKLFF. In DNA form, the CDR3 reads TGTGCCAGCAGGACCCAGGGATTTGGTGAAAAACTGTTTTTT. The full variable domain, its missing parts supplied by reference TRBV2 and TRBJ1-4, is EPEVTQTPSHQVTQMGQEVILRCVPISNHLYFYWYRQILGQKVEFLVSFYNNEISEKSEIFDDQFSVERPDGSNFTLKIRSTKLEDSAMYFCASRTQGFGEKLFFGSGTQLSVL.

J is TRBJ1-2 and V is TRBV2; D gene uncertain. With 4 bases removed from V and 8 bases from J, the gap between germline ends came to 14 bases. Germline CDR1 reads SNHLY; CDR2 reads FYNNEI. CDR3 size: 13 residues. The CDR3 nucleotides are TGTGCCAGCAGTGTAAAAATCGACCTGGGCTACACCTTC. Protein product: CASSVKIDLGYTF.

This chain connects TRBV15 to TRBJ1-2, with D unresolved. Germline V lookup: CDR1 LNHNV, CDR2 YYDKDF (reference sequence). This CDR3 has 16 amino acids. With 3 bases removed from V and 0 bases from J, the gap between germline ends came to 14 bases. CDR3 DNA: TGTGCCACCAGCAGGGACCCGGCCGGTGCTAACTATGGCTACACCTTC. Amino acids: CATSRDPAGANYGYTF.

CDR3 residues: CASAVLAGDNNEQFF. DNA of the CDR3: TGTGCCAGCGCTGTACTAGCGGGAGACAACAATGAGCAGTTCTTC. This chain joins TRBV6-5 and TRBJ2-1, with 11 nucleotides matching TRBD2. The CDR3 spans 15 residues. CDR1 is MNHEY and CDR2 is SVGAGI in the germline V gene. V dropped 8 bases and J dropped 5; count of bases not matched to a gene: 8.

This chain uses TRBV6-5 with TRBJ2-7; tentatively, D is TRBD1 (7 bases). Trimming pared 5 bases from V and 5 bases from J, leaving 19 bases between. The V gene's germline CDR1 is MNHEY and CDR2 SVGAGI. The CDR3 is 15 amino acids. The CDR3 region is CASSQPGDSRDEQYF. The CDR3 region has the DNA TGTGCCAGCAGTCAACCGGGGGACAGCCGCGACGAGCAGTACTTC.

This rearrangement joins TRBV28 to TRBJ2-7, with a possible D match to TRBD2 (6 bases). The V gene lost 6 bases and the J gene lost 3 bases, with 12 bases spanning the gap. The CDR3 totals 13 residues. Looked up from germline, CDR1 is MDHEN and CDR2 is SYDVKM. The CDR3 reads CASSTGGGYEQYF. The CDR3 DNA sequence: TGTGCCAGCAGCACCGGGGGAGGCTACGAGCAGTACTTC.

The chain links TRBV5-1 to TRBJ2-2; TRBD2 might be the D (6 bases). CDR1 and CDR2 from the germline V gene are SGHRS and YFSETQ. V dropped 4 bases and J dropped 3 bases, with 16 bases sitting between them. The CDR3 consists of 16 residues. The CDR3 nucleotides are TGCGCCAGCAGCCTATTCGGAGGGTCGGACACCGGGGAGCTGTTTTTT. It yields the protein CASSLFGGSDTGELFF.

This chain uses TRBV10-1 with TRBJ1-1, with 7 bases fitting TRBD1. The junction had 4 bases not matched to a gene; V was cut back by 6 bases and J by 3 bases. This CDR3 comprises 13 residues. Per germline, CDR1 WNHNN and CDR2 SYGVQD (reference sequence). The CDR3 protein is CASRRTGDTEAFF. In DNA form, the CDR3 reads TGCGCCAGCAGACGGACAGGCGACACTGAAGCTTTCTTT.

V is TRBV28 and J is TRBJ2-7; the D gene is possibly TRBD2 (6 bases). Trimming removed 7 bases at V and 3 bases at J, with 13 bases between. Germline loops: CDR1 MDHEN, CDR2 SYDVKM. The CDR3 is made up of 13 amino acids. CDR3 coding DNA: TGTGCCAGCAATCGCGGGGTCAGCTACGAGCAGTACTTC. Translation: CASNRGVSYEQYF.

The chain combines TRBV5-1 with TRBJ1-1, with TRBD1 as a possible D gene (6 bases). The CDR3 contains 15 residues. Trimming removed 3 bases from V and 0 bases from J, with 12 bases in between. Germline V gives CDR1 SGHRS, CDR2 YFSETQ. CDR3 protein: CASSYRTDLNTEAFF. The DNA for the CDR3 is TGCGCCAGCAGCTATAGGACAGACCTGAACACTGAAGCTTTCTTT.

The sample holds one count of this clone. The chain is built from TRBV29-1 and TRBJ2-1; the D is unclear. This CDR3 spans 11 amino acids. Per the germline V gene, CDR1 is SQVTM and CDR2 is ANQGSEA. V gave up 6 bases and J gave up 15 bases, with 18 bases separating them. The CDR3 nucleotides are TGCAGCGTACCGACCGGGCCCCTGGCGTTCTTC. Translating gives CSVPTGPLAFF.

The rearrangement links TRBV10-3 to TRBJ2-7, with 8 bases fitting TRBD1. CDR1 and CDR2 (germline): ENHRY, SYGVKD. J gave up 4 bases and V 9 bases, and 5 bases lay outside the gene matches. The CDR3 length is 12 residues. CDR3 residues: CAMGQELYEQYF. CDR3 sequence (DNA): TGTGCCATGGGACAGGAATTATACGAGCAGTACTTC.

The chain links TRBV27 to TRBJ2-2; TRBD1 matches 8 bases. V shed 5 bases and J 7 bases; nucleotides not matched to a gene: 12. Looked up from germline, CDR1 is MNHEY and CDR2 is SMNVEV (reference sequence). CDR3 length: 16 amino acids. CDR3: CASSPTGVNGYGELFF. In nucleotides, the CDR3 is TGTGCCAGCAGTCCGACAGGGGTTAATGGTTACGGGGAGCTGTTTTTT.

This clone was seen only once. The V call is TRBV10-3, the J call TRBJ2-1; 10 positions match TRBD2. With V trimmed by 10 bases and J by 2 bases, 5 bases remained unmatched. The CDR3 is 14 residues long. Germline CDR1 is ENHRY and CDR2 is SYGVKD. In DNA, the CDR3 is TGTGCCACACGGACTAGCGGCACCTACAATGAGCAGTTCTTC. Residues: CATRTSGTYNEQFF.

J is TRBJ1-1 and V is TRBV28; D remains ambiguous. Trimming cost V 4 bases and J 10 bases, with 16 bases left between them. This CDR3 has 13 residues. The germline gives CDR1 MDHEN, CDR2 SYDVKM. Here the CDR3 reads CASSSTGRLRAFF. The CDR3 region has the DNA TGTGCCAGCAGTTCTACCGGCCGATTGAGAGCTTTCTTT. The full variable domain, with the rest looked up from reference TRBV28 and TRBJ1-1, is DVKVTQSSRYLVKRTGEKVFLECVQDMDHENMFWYRQDPGLGLRLIYFSYDVKMKEKGDIPEGYSVSREKKERFSLILESASTNQTSMYLCASSSTGRLRAFFGQGTRLTVV.

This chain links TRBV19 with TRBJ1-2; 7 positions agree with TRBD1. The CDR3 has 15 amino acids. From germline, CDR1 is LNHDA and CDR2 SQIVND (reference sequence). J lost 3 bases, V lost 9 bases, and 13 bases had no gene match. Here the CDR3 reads CASNRGAGVYYGYTF. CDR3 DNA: TGTGCCAGCAACAGGGGAGCCGGGGTTTACTATGGCTACACCTTC.